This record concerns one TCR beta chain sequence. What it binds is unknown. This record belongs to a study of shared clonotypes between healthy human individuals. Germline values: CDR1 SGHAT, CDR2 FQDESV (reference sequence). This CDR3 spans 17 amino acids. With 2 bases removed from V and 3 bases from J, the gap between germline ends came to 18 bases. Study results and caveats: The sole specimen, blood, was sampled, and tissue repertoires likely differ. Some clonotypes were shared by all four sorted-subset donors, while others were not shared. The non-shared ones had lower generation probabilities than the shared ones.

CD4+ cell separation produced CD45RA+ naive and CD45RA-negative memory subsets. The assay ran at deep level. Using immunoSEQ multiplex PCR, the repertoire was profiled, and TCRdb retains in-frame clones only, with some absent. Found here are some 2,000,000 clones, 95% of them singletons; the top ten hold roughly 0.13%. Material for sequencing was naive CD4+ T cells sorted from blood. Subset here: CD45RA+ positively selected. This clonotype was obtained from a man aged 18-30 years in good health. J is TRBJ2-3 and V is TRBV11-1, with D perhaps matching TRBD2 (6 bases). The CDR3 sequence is CASSLRLTSLPTDTQYF. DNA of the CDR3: TGTGCCAGCAGCTTAAGGTTAACTAGCTTGCCAACAGATACGCAGTATTTT.